The T cell receptor (beta chain) under discussion was sequenced for a study of CD8 T cells in ankylosing spondylitis (dated by TCRdb to 2017 to 2019). Broadly, across the study: The study set out to find disease-linked TCR variants by profiling T cell receptor beta repertoires in ankylosing spondylitis patients and healthy donors. In total, the full study cohort was made up of 108 healthy donors and 25 to 30 ankylosing spondylitis patients. Peripheral blood was sampled, and synovial fluid was also collected from ankylosing spondylitis patients.

The full study reports these points: Some motif variants were previously reported in synovial fluid and blood of reactive arthritis patients, suggesting common disease-initiation mechanisms. A CD8+ phenotype was shown by the disease-linked clones, which were found at relatively low frequencies in peripheral blood. Blood from ankylosing spondylitis patients appeared to be characterized by a TCR beta motif composed of eight highly homologous amino acid variants. Significant enrichment of the disease-linked clones was reported in matched synovial fluid samples from ankylosing spondylitis patients.

With regard to this clonotype: There is no known antigen for this receptor. One base away there is no much larger clone; base qualities are not given.

The CDR3 runs 16 residues from the cysteine to the phenylalanine. Left in the record is the CDR3 DNA by itself, 48 bases read in frame from the first base. CDR1 LGHNA and CDR2 YNFKEQ were looked up in the germline V gene. V and J are trimmed by 3 bases and 7 bases, and the gene matches miss 6 bases of the junction. TCRdb shows the sequencer as Illumina HiSeq 2500. Quantitative 5'-RACE with molecular barcodes was the method used to prepare the TCR beta libraries. In the paper's pipeline: Disease-linked TCR variants were identified with a new computational method built on a probabilistic model of VDJ rearrangement. Through fastp at Q25 and MiXCR, TCRdb rebuilt clones from the public reads, retaining in-frame beta chains. Entries are consolidated by CDR3 protein sequence, retaining the most common genes and DNA. These V and J calls originate from TCRdb's pipeline instead of the authors' own analysis. The sample data list 30,000 to 40,000 distinct CDR3 sequences, and around 10% of these were observed just once. Approximately 15% of the sample is held by the ten biggest clonotypes.

The sample was blood, either unsorted or a sorted T cell fraction (not recorded which). The chain links TRBV4-2 with TRBJ2-5, and 15 bases in between align with TRBD2. This receptor was identified in a male donor with ankylosing spondylitis or in good health (not recorded which). The nucleotide sequence reads TGTGCCAGCAGCCATGGACTAGCGGGAGGGTCCTCGACCCAGTACTTC. This sequence encodes CASSHGLAGGSSTQYF.